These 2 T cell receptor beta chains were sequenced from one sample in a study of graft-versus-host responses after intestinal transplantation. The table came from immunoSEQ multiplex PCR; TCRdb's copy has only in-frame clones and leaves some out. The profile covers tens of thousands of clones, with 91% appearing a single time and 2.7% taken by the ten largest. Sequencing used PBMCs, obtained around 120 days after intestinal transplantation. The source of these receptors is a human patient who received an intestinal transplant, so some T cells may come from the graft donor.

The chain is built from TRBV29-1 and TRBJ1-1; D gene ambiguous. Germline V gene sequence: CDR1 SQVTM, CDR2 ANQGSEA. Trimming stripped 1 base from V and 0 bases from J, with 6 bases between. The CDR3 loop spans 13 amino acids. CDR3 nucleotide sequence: TGCAGCGTTGAAGGGGAAATGAACACTGAAGCTTTCTTT. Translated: CSVEGEMNTEAFF.

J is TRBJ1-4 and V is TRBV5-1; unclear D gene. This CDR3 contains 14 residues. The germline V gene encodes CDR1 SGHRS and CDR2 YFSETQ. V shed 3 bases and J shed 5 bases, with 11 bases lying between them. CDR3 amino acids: CASSWAGLNEKLFF. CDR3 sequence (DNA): TGCGCCAGCAGCTGGGCAGGACTAAATGAAAAACTGTTTTTT. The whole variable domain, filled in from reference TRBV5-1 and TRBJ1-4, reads KAGVTQTPRYLIKTRGQQVTLSCSPISGHRSVSWYQQTPGQGLQFLFEYFSETQRNKGNFPGRFSGRQFSNSRSEMNVSTLELGDSALYLCASSWAGLNEKLFFGSGTQLSVL.